This paragraph reports one T cell receptor (beta chain). The same CDR3 can be traced to other DNA sequences in this sample. The sample belongs to a study of cytomegalovirus exposure and HLA in healthy donors. The wider study: An earlier analysis found 117 million unique TCR beta sequences from about 190 million T cells.

The PCR ran on 60 Vbeta and 13 Jbeta primers. Data came from immunoSEQ multiplex PCR; TCRdb stores just in-frame clones and leaves some out. The repertoire holds 180,000 or so clones, around 82% seen once, with 2% to 3% in the top ten. Sequencing was performed on PBMCs. The receptor comes from a woman in her twenties or thirties in good health and CMV-seropositive.

Here the CDR3 reads CASSFQYYGYTF. The CDR3 DNA follows: TGTGCCAGCAGTTTCCAGTACTATGGCTACACCTTC. The chain uses TRBV28 and TRBJ1-2; D not certain. CDR1 is MDHEN and CDR2 is SYDVKM in the germline V gene. V lost 3 bases and J 3 bases, leaving 5 bases between the germline ends. There are 12 residues in the CDR3.